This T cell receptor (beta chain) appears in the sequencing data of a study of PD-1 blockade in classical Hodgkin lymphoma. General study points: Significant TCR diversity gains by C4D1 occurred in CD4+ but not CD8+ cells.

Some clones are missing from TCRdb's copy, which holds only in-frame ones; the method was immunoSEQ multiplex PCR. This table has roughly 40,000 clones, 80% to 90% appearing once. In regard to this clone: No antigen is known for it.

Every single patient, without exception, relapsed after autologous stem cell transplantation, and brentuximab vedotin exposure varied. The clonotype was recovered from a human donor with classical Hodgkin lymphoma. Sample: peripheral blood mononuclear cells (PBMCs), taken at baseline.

The CDR3 is CASSLKKGYEQYF. The CDR3 DNA sequence: TGTGCCAGCAGCTTGAAAAAGGGTTACGAGCAGTACTTC. V is TRBV4-2 and J is TRBJ2-7; D call uncertain. Trimming removed 5 bases from V and 4 bases from J, with 12 bases in between. The CDR3 is 13 residues long. The germline CDR1 and CDR2 sequences are LGHNA and YNFKEQ.